The 25 T cell receptor beta chains given below trace back to one sample, sequenced in a study of blood T cell repertoires in COVID-19 (dated by TCRdb to 2020 to 2022). The method was the immunoSEQ multiplex PCR assay. TCRdb mirrors the immuneACCESS table, restricted to in-frame sequences. Some clones are absent from its copies; in checked studies, under half trace to an unresolved V gene, and the reason for the others is unknown. The sample records about 200,000 clones, around 76% of which are singletons. 7.8% of the sample lies in the top ten. Specimen: peripheral blood. Receptors were obtained from a woman aged 60 to 75 with COVID-19, enrolled during active disease.

The CDR3 region has the DNA TGTGCCAGCAGCTTAAGACCCTCCGGGAGGGACCAGTACTTC. This encodes CASSLRPSGRDQYF. The chain has TRBV7-8 and TRBJ2-5; 8 nucleotides line up with TRBD2. The CDR3 runs 14 residues. Germline CDR1 SGHVS, CDR2 FQNEAQ. Trimming at V came to 2 bases and at J to 10 bases, leaving 9 bases not matched to a gene.

The CDR3 loop reads CATSDPQGVNYGYTF. The CDR3 DNA reads TGTGCCACCAGTGACCCTCAGGGGGTAAACTATGGCTACACCTTC. The chain employs TRBV24-1 and TRBJ1-2; 7 nucleotides line up with TRBD1. Germline CDR1 is KGHDR and CDR2 is SFDVKD. The CDR3 sequence is 15 residues long. Trimming removed 4 bases from V and 2 bases from J; junction bases left unmatched: 6.

This chain joins TRBV11-2 and TRBJ2-2, with 11 bases lining up with TRBD2. V lost 5 bases and J lost 1; bases outside the gene matches: 6. Germline CDR1 is SGHAT and CDR2 is FQNNGV. This CDR3 comprises 17 residues. CDR3 loop: CASSRRLAGQNTGELFF. As DNA, the CDR3 is TGTGCCAGCAGCCGAAGACTAGCGGGGCAGAACACCGGGGAGCTGTTTTTT. Looking up the rest from reference TRBV11-2 and TRBJ2-2 gives the full variable domain: EAGVAQSPRYKIIEKRQSVAFWCNPISGHATLYWYQQILGQGPKLLIQFQNNGVVDDSQLPKDRFSAERLKGVDSTLKIQPAKLEDSAVYLCASSRRLAGQNTGELFFGEGSRLTVL.

The CDR3 sequence: CASSLGQGGQPQHF. The CDR3 region has the DNA TGCGCCAGCAGCTTGGGACAGGGTGGTCAGCCCCAGCATTTT. This chain uses TRBV5-1 with TRBJ1-5, with 7 positions matching TRBD1. Germline V gene sequence: CDR1 SGHRS, CDR2 YFSETQ. J was trimmed by 6 bases and V by 0 bases; bases with no gene match: 3. The CDR3 has 14 residues.

This chain links TRBV28 with TRBJ1-1; D might be TRBD1 (5 bases). Germline CDR1 reads MDHEN; CDR2 reads SYDVKM. This CDR3 spans 13 amino acids. V was pared by 10 bases and J by 0 bases, with 12 bases between. The CDR3 region is CANSRTMNTEAFF. Here the CDR3 DNA reads TGTGCCAACTCGAGGACAATGAACACTGAAGCTTTCTTT.

The rearrangement links TRBV19 to TRBJ1-2; TRBD1 agrees at 8 bases. Germline V gene sequence: CDR1 LNHDA, CDR2 SQIVND (reference sequence). The V and J ends lost 6 bases and 4 bases, in that order; junction bases with no gene match: 7. There are 14 residues in the CDR3. The DNA for the CDR3 is TGTGCCAGTAGCCGACAGGGGATTTCCTATGGCTACACCTTC. Protein: CASSRQGISYGYTF.

V is TRBV6-5 and J is TRBJ2-5, with a weak D call TRBD1 (6 bases). Trimming stripped 2 bases from V and 3 bases from J, with 16 bases between. The CDR3 has 16 residues. CDR1 and CDR2 from the germline V gene are MNHEY and SVGAGI. The CDR3 protein is CASSYRAGEGEETQYF. The CDR3 bases are TGTGCCAGCAGTTACAGAGCAGGAGAGGGGGAAGAGACCCAGTACTTC.

The CDR3 here is CASSPRQGLEQYF. DNA for the CDR3: TGTGCCAGCTCACCTCGACAGGGTCTCGAGCAGTACTTC. The chain employs TRBV18 and TRBJ2-7; 7 bases agree with TRBD1. This CDR3 region has 13 residues. Looked up from germline, CDR1 is KGHSH and CDR2 is LQKENI. With 3 bases clipped from V and 6 bases from J, the junction kept 5 bases outside the gene matches.

The chain uses TRBV11-2 and TRBJ1-1; perhaps TRBD1 as D (6 bases). The CDR3 spans 15 residues. V gave up 5 bases and J gave up 1 base, with 14 bases separating them. Germline CDR1 reads SGHAT; CDR2 reads FQNNGV. CDR3 sequence (DNA): TGTGCCAGCAGCCCCCAGGGGACAAGGAACACTGAAGCTTTCTTT. Its translation: CASSPQGTRNTEAFF.

J is TRBJ2-5 and V is TRBV12-3 or TRBV12-4, with D possibly being TRBD2 (5 bases). This CDR3 contains 13 residues. Between the trimmed V and J ends, which lost 3 bases and 5 bases, there was a span of 10 bases. CDR3 loop: CASSLASLETQYF. In nucleotides, the CDR3 is TGTGCCAGCAGTTTGGCTAGCTTGGAGACCCAGTACTTC.

The rearrangement links TRBV27 to TRBJ2-5; no definite D call. CDR1 MNHEY and CDR2 SMNVEV come from the germline V gene (reference sequence). V shed 5 bases and J shed 2 bases, with 9 bases lying between them. This CDR3 has 13 amino acids. The CDR3: CASSLNQQETQYF. CDR3 nucleotides: TGTGCCAGCAGTCTAAACCAACAAGAGACCCAGTACTTC.

This clone was observed once. Likely a read error: the CDR3 ends without its conserved phenylalanine or tryptophan. Because the CDR3's place on the DNA is in doubt, the DNA is left out and the CDR3 is given as listed by TCRdb. The V gene is TRBV21-1, the J gene TRBJ1-1. TRBV21-1 counts as a pseudogene. The CDR3 is 14 residues long, ends included. CDR3 region: CASQPEKLNTEAFL.

This clone was counted a few times. The V call is TRBV5-4, the J call TRBJ1-1, with D uncertain. Trimming took 2 bases from V and 11 from J, leaving 13 bases between them. The CDR3 has 12 residues. Germline V gene sequence: CDR1 SGHNT, CDR2 YYREEE (reference sequence). The CDR3 DNA sequence: TGTGCCAGCAGCTTTGACCGGAGGCGGGCTTTCTTT. It encodes CASSFDRRRAFF.

The rearrangement joins TRBV29-1 to TRBJ1-2; 7 bases map to TRBD1. J gave up 5 bases and V 7 bases, and 7 bases lay outside the gene matches. There are 12 residues in the CDR3. Looked up from germline, CDR1 is SQVTM and CDR2 is ANQGSEA. DNA of the CDR3: TGCAGCGCCATGACAGGGTTGTATGGCTACACCTTC. This sequence encodes CSAMTGLYGYTF.

A single count supports this clone. V usage is TRBV30 and J usage is TRBJ1-2, with D maybe TRBD1 (5 bases). The CDR3 loop spans 11 amino acids. The germline CDR1 and CDR2 sequences are GTSNPN and SVGIG (reference sequence). V gave up 5 bases and J gave up 8 bases, with 12 bases separating them. The CDR3: CAWGQGNGYTF. The CDR3 coding sequence is TGTGCCTGGGGGCAGGGAAACGGCTACACCTTC.

The gene calls are TRBV6-5 and TRBJ2-3; tentative D call: TRBD2 (5 bases). V was cut by 5 bases and J by 3 bases, with 12 bases left in between. The germline gives CDR1 MNHEY, CDR2 SVGAGI. The CDR3 loop spans 14 amino acids. The CDR3 DNA reads as TGTGCCAGCAGTCCCTCTCGGGGAACAGATACGCAGTATTTT. Protein: CASSPSRGTDTQYF.

The chain links TRBV21-1 to TRBJ1-5; the table's D call TRBD1 went unverified against the DNA. TRBV21-1 is assigned pseudogene status. The CDR3 runs to 14 residues. The CDR3 nucleotides are TGTGCCAGCAGCAAGGGTTCAGGGAATCAGCCCCAGCATTTT. As protein: CASSKGSGNQPQHF.

The genes are TRBV5-4 and TRBJ2-2; D gene uncertain. The CDR3 has 15 amino acids. CDR1 SGHNT and CDR2 YYREEE come from the germline V gene (reference sequence). The V end was cut by 3 bases, the J end by 0 bases, with 9 bases between. The CDR3 nucleotides are TGTGCCAGCAGCTCTAAGACTGCGAACACCGGGGAGCTGTTTTTT. Amino acid sequence: CASSSKTANTGELFF.

The chain recombines TRBV4-2 with TRBJ2-1, with TRBD1 identical over 12 bases. In germline, CDR1 is LGHNA, CDR2 YNFKEQ. The CDR3 is 15 amino acids. V trimming: 3 bases; J trimming: 6 bases; junction bases outside the gene matches: 3. The CDR3 DNA is TGTGCCAGCAGCCAGGGACAGGGGGCTTTCAATGAGCAGTTCTTC. Encoded protein: CASSQGQGAFNEQFF.

The chain combines TRBV5-1 with TRBJ2-3; 14 bases agree with TRBD2. Germline V gives CDR1 SGHRS, CDR2 YFSETQ. The CDR3 loop spans 17 amino acids. Trimming at V came to 4 bases and at J to 7 bases, leaving 11 bases not matched to a gene. DNA of the CDR3: TGCGCCAGCAGCGCGGGACTAGCGGGAGCTTATGGAAATACGCAGTATTTT. It specifies CASSAGLAGAYGNTQYF.

The chain uses TRBV24-1 and TRBJ2-2; TRBD2 matches 7 bases. With V trimmed by 9 bases and J by 3 bases, 6 bases remained unmatched. The CDR3 is made up of 14 amino acids. Per the germline V gene, CDR1 is KGHDR and CDR2 is SFDVKD. The CDR3 sequence is CATGGGKDTGELFF. In nucleotides, the CDR3 is TGTGCCACCGGCGGGGGTAAGGACACCGGGGAGCTGTTTTTT.

This chain connects TRBV12-3 or TRBV12-4 to TRBJ2-5, with D perhaps matching TRBD1 (5 bases). V was trimmed by 1 base and J by 4 bases, leaving 7 bases between them. The CDR3 has 13 residues. The chain's CDR3 is CASSLGQGETQYF. CDR3 DNA sequence: TGTGCCAGCAGTTTAGGGCAGGGAGAGACCCAGTACTTC.

CDR3 residues: CAITLDRETDTQYF. CDR3 nucleotides: TGTGCCATCACCCTGGACAGGGAGACAGATACGCAGTATTTT. The chain carries TRBV10-3 and TRBJ2-3, with 8 bases fitting TRBD1. The CDR3 sequence is 14 residues long. With V trimmed by 7 bases and J by 3 bases, 6 bases remained unmatched. CDR1 and CDR2 (germline): ENHRY, SYGVKD.

This clone was found a few times. The rearrangement joins TRBV5-1 to TRBJ1-1; 9 nucleotides match TRBD1. CDR3 length equals 17 residues. V lost 0 bases, J lost 0 bases, and 6 bases stayed unmatched. CDR1 and CDR2 from the germline V gene are SGHRS and YFSETQ. CDR3 nucleotides: TGCGCCAGCAGCTTGGCACAGGGGGCCAAAATGAACACTGAAGCTTTCTTT. It translates to CASSLAQGAKMNTEAFF.

CDR3 nucleotides: TGTGCCAGTAGTAGGGGGGCGAACACCGGGGAGCTGTTTTTT. Its translation is CASSRGANTGELFF. The gene calls are TRBV19 and TRBJ2-2; a possible D gene is TRBD2 (6 bases). The V gene's germline CDR1 is LNHDA and CDR2 SQIVND (reference sequence). The CDR3 has 14 amino acids. The germline V and J ends were trimmed by 4 bases and 0 bases, with 6 bases remaining between them.